This T cell receptor beta chain came from a study of T cells after posttransplantation cyclophosphamide. This clone was picked up one time. As yet, its antigen is unknown. Peripheral blood was collected from the related graft donor on the marrow donation day. Study-level findings and limits: Donor-recipient repertoire similarity was low at 1-2 months, rising over year one. Recipient CMV seropositivity and CMV reactivation strongly tracked TRB clonality. Blood and skin or GI T cell repertoires showed limited TRB overlap.

TCRdb's table, derived via immunoSEQ multiplex PCR, lists solely in-frame clones and lacks some. The data contain tens of thousands of clones, around nine tenths of them singletons. The receptor's source is a woman in her fifties or sixties in good health and a related stem cell transplant donor. Sequenced input: PBMCs.

The CDR3 DNA reads TGCGCCAGCAGCCTCGGGGTGTCTAGTTCAGGGGGTACAATCTACGAGCAGTACTTC. Protein sequence: CASSLGVSSSGGTIYEQYF. J is TRBJ2-7 and V is TRBV4-1; the match to TRBD1 covers 7 bases. This CDR3 comprises 19 residues. Germline V gene lookup returns CDR1 MGHRA and CDR2 YSYEKL. J lost 3 bases, V lost 4 bases, and 21 bases had no gene match.